The 27 T cell receptor beta chains presented below share a single source sample, sequenced in a study of cytomegalovirus exposure and HLA in healthy donors. Primers included in the PCR were 60 Vbeta and 13 Jbeta primers. The repertoire was sequenced with immunoSEQ multiplex PCR; TCRdb's copy has only in-frame clones and lacks some. The sample lists some 140,000 clones, roughly 70% occurring once. The specimen sequenced was PBMCs. These TCRs come from a man aged 40-50 years in good health and CMV-seronegative.

V and J are TRBV10-3 and TRBJ1-2, with 7 bases identical to TRBD1. This CDR3 spans 13 amino acids. Unmatched junction bases numbered 9, after V lost 6 bases and J lost 8 bases. The germline CDR1 and CDR2 sequences are ENHRY and SYGVKD. This chain's CDR3 is CAIREGASQGYTF. CDR3 DNA: TGTGCCATCAGAGAGGGGGCAAGTCAGGGCTACACCTTC.

The rearrangement joins TRBV30 to TRBJ2-5, with D unclear. Germline V gene sequence: CDR1 GTSNPN, CDR2 SVGIG (reference sequence). The CDR3 is made up of 14 amino acids. V was pared by 5 bases and J by 4 bases, with 17 bases between. CDR3 amino acids: CAWQTKTLGETQYF. The CDR3 nucleotides are TGTGCCTGGCAAACGAAGACACTGGGAGAGACCCAGTACTTC. Looking up the rest from reference TRBV30 and TRBJ2-5 gives the full variable domain: SQTIHQWPATLVQPVGSPLSLECTVEGTSNPNLYWYRQAAGRGLQLLFYSVGIGQISSEVPQNLSASRPQDRQFILSSKKLLLSDSGFYLCAWQTKTLGETQYFGPGTRLLVL.

This chain connects TRBV5-1 to TRBJ2-2; 7 bases align to TRBD2. Per germline, CDR1 SGHRS and CDR2 YFSETQ. The V and J ends lost 4 bases and 2 bases, in that order; junction bases with no gene match: 5. This CDR3 comprises 15 residues. CDR3 sequence: CASSPPGGNTGELFF. CDR3 coding DNA: TGCGCCAGCAGCCCTCCGGGGGGTAACACCGGGGAGCTGTTTTTT.

The genes are TRBV6-5 and TRBJ1-2; 9 bases line up with TRBD1. Per germline, CDR1 MNHEY and CDR2 SVGAGI. Trimming removed 6 bases from V and 4 bases from J; junction bases left unmatched: 6. This CDR3 has 14 amino acids. The CDR3 spells CASRKQGAGYGYTF. CDR3 nucleotide sequence: TGTGCCAGCAGAAAACAGGGGGCTGGCTATGGCTACACCTTC.

The chain carries TRBV5-4 and TRBJ1-1; the D gene is possibly TRBD1 (5 bases). This CDR3 is built from 13 residues. Germline V lookup: CDR1 SGHNT, CDR2 YYREEE (reference sequence). The ends were cut back, 0 bases at V and 8 bases at J, with 11 bases in the middle. The CDR3 loop is CASSLALQAEAFF. The DNA for the CDR3 is TGTGCCAGCAGCTTGGCATTACAGGCCGAAGCTTTCTTT.

The chain couples TRBV5-1 to TRBJ2-2; D call uncertain. The germline gives CDR1 SGHRS, CDR2 YFSETQ. V gave up 7 bases and J gave up 0 bases, with 13 bases separating them. The CDR3 covers 15 residues. The CDR3 region has the DNA TGCGCCAGCGCCCGTGAGCCTACGAACACCGGGGAGCTGTTTTTT. Translation gives CASAREPTNTGELFF.

The chain uses TRBV25-1 and TRBJ2-7; 7 bases match TRBD1. V shed 4 bases, J shed 4 bases, and the junction held 16 bases outside the gene matches. The CDR3 totals 17 residues. Germline-derived CDR1 and CDR2 are MGHDK and SYGVNS. The CDR3 region is CASSGYQGTDIAYEQYF. DNA of the CDR3: TGTGCCAGCAGTGGCTATCAGGGGACAGATATAGCGTACGAGCAGTACTTC.

The rearrangement links TRBV30 to TRBJ1-5, with D possibly being TRBD1 (6 bases). CDR3 size: 14 residues. Germline CDR1 is GTSNPN and CDR2 is SVGIG (reference sequence). Trimming removed 5 bases from V and 0 bases from J, with 11 bases in between. CDR3 nucleotides: TGTGCCTGGGGTACAGGGAATAGCAATCAGCCCCAGCATTTT. Its protein product is CAWGTGNSNQPQHF.

This clone has only a few counts. The V call is TRBV4-1, the J call TRBJ1-4, with TRBD1 identical over 7 bases. The V segment lost 1 base and the J segment 4 bases; nucleotides outside the gene matches: 6. This CDR3 spans 16 amino acids. The germline CDR1 and CDR2 sequences are MGHRA and YSYEKL. CDR3 protein: CASSQGDRAINEKLFF. As DNA, the CDR3 is TGCGCCAGCAGCCAAGGAGACAGGGCGATTAATGAAAAACTGTTTTTT.

The chain is built from TRBV2 and TRBJ1-5; 7 bases are a match to TRBD1. CDR3 size: 16 residues. Germline assignment: CDR1 SNHLY and CDR2 FYNNEI. V trimming: 7 bases; J trimming: 4 bases; junction bases outside the gene matches: 13. CDR3 protein: CASTGSTGNLNQPQHF. CDR3 sequence (DNA): TGTGCCAGCACCGGCTCGACAGGGAACCTTAATCAGCCCCAGCATTTT. Together with reference TRBV2 and TRBJ1-5, the CDR3 gives the full variable domain: EPEVTQTPSHQVTQMGQEVILRCVPISNHLYFYWYRQILGQKVEFLVSFYNNEISEKSEIFDDQFSVERPDGSNFTLKIRSTKLEDSAMYFCASTGSTGNLNQPQHFGDGTRLSIL.

The table lists this clone with a count of one. This chain uses TRBV4-3 with TRBJ2-2, with TRBD1 matching over 7 bases. CDR3 length: 15 residues. After removal of 0 bases from V and 6 bases from J, the junction contained 4 bases not matched to a gene. Looked up from germline, CDR1 is LGHNA and CDR2 is YSLEER. The CDR3: CASSQDPDRAGELFF. DNA of the CDR3: TGCGCCAGCAGCCAAGACCCCGACAGGGCCGGGGAGCTGTTTTTT.

The chain links TRBV9 to TRBJ2-1; 8 bases match TRBD1. The CDR3 extends over 14 amino acids. The ends lost 3 bases at V and 9 bases at J; junction bases unmatched: 8. CDR1 is SGDLS and CDR2 is YYNGEE in the germline V gene. In nucleotides, the CDR3 is TGTGCCAGCAGCGGAGGGACAGGAGTAGGTGAGCAGTTCTTC. It translates to CASSGGTGVGEQFF.

This chain's CDR3 is CASSLFSGAKNIQYF. CDR3 nucleotide sequence: TGTGCCAGCAGCTTATTCTCAGGTGCCAAAAACATTCAGTACTTC. The gene calls are TRBV11-2 and TRBJ2-4; D not certain. This CDR3 has 15 residues. Germline V gene lookup returns CDR1 SGHAT and CDR2 FQNNGV. Trimming took off 2 bases at V and 1 base at J, with 9 bases between the two ends.

The V call is TRBV5-8, the J call TRBJ1-2, with TRBD1 as a possible D gene (5 bases). This CDR3 is built from 12 residues. Germline values: CDR1 SGHTS, CDR2 YDEGEE. Trimming pared 4 bases from V and 10 bases from J, leaving 14 bases between. CDR3 residues: CASSTGQRDYTF. Here the CDR3 DNA reads TGTGCCAGCAGCACTGGACAAAGGGACTACACCTTC.

This clone came up a few times. The rearrangement joins TRBV2 to TRBJ2-5; no definite D call. There are 15 residues in the CDR3. V was pared by 3 bases and J by 2 bases, with 13 bases between. Germline loops: CDR1 SNHLY, CDR2 FYNNEI. The CDR3, as DNA: TGTGCCAGCAGTGATGGCGGTTCTCGTCAAGAGACCCAGTACTTC. Encoded protein: CASSDGGSRQETQYF.

This clone occurred a few times. The gene calls are TRBV7-2 and TRBJ1-2; a possible D gene is TRBD1 (6 bases). V was pared by 4 bases and J by 4 bases, with 13 bases between. This CDR3 contains 14 residues. Germline CDR1 reads SGHTA; CDR2 reads FQGNSA. The CDR3 DNA sequence: TGTGCCAGCAGCTCCCAGGGGCAGGGCTATGGCTACACCTTC. It translates to CASSSQGQGYGYTF.

The chain uses TRBV4-3 and TRBJ2-7; 9 positions agree with TRBD1. The CDR3 contains 13 residues. Germline trimming cut 3 bases from V and 12 bases from J; bases unmatched to any gene: 9. Germline values: CDR1 LGHNA, CDR2 YSLEER. CDR3 DNA: TGCGCCAGCAGCCACGGACAGGGGTCTCATCCGTACTTC. Translation: CASSHGQGSHPYF.

This chain connects TRBV11-3 to TRBJ2-7; perhaps TRBD1 as D (6 bases). CDR1 is SGHNT, CDR2 YENEEA, per germline. The CDR3 is made up of 14 amino acids. V dropped 2 bases and J dropped 2 bases, with 10 bases sitting between them. The CDR3 protein is CASSLNPGAYEQYF. The CDR3 DNA sequence: TGTGCCAGCAGCTTAAATCCAGGGGCCTACGAGCAGTACTTC.

The rearrangement joins TRBV28 to TRBJ2-7; 13 positions match TRBD2. Unmatched junction bases numbered 7, after V lost 5 bases and J lost 0 bases. CDR1 and CDR2 from the germline V gene are MDHEN and SYDVKM. This CDR3 comprises 17 residues. The CDR3 region has the DNA TGTGCCAGCAGTGGATCGACTAGCGGGAGGAGCTCCTACGAGCAGTACTTC. Its protein product is CASSGSTSGRSSYEQYF.

Comment on this clone: Other DNA sequences in this sample translate to the same CDR3. The chain recombines TRBV6-1 with TRBJ2-7; 8 positions agree with TRBD1. The CDR3 consists of 15 residues. Trimming at V came to 1 base and at J to 4 bases, leaving 6 bases not matched to a gene. Germline V gene data show CDR1 as MNHNS and CDR2 as SASEGT. CDR3: CASSEEGTGAYEQYF. CDR3 nucleotide sequence: TGTGCCAGCAGTGAAGAAGGGACAGGAGCTTACGAGCAGTACTTC.

The V gene is TRBV7-3, the J gene TRBJ2-2; TRBD2 agrees at 7 bases. There are 17 residues in the CDR3. J was trimmed by 6 bases and V by 5 bases; bases with no gene match: 15. The V gene's germline CDR1 is SGHTA and CDR2 FQGTGA. CDR3 protein: CASSRTSGRPGAGELFF. The CDR3 bases are TGTGCCAGCAGCCGGACTAGTGGAAGGCCCGGAGCCGGGGAGCTGTTTTTT.

The rearrangement uses TRBV4-3 and TRBJ2-7; TRBD1 matches 10 bases. There are 15 residues in the CDR3. Losses at the gene ends were 0 bases for V and 4 bases for J; bases not matched to a gene: 3. Germline assignment: CDR1 LGHNA and CDR2 YSLEER. The chain's CDR3 is CASSQDWDRGYEQYF. CDR3 coding DNA: TGCGCCAGCAGCCAAGATTGGGACAGGGGTTACGAGCAGTACTTC.

This clone has just a few counts. V is TRBV13 and J is TRBJ1-1; D is possibly TRBD1 (5 bases). The CDR3 covers 16 residues. The V and J ends lost 2 bases and 0 bases respectively, with 13 bases between them. The V gene's germline CDR1 is PRHDT and CDR2 FYEKMQ (reference sequence). The CDR3 region is CASSLRGSGMNTEAFF. As DNA, the CDR3 is TGTGCCAGCAGCTTAAGGGGCAGTGGGATGAACACTGAAGCTTTCTTT.

The genes are TRBV19 and TRBJ2-7, with 7 bases identical to TRBD2. Looked up from germline, CDR1 is LNHDA and CDR2 is SQIVND (reference sequence). The CDR3 runs to 12 residues. Trimming removed 3 bases from V and 4 bases from J; junction bases left unmatched: 0. This CDR3 is CASSMGGYEQYF. CDR3 nucleotides: TGTGCCAGTAGTATGGGGGGGTACGAGCAGTACTTC.

The chain joins TRBV14 to TRBJ1-1; D uncertain. Germline CDR1 reads SGHDN; CDR2 reads FVKESK. The V gene lost 2 bases and the J gene lost 11 bases, with 15 bases spanning the gap. The CDR3 has 13 amino acids. The CDR3 region is CASSQFTTREAFF. As DNA, the CDR3 is TGTGCCAGCAGCCAATTTACCACGCGAGAGGCTTTCTTT.

The chain has TRBV30 and TRBJ1-5; 7 bases are a match to TRBD1. The CDR3 loop spans 14 amino acids. CDR1 and CDR2 (germline): GTSNPN, SVGIG (reference sequence). V dropped 5 bases and J dropped 7; count of bases not matched to a gene: 11. Here the CDR3 reads CAWGRAGGSQPQHF. The CDR3 bases are TGTGCCTGGGGCCGCGCAGGGGGGTCGCAGCCCCAGCATTTT.

The chain joins TRBV6-4 to TRBJ2-3, with 7 positions matching TRBD1. V lost 6 bases to trimming and J lost 2 bases; unmatched junction nucleotides: 14. The germline gives CDR1 MRHNA, CDR2 SNTAGT. This CDR3 region has 17 residues. CDR3 sequence: CASRRDSGVFPTDTQYF. In nucleotides, the CDR3 is TGTGCCAGCAGAAGGGACAGTGGAGTTTTTCCCACAGATACGCAGTATTTT.